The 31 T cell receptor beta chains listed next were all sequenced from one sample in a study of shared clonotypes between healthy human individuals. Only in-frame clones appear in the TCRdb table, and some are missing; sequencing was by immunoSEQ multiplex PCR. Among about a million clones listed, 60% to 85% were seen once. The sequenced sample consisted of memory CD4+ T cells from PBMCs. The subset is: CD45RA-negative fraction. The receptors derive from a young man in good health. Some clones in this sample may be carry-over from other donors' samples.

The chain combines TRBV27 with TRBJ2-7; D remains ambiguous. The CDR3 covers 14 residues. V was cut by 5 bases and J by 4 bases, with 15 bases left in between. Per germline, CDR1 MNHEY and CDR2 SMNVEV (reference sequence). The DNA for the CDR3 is TGTGCCAGCAGTGTGACTTCTTCGAGGTACGAGCAGTACTTC. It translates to CASSVTSSRYEQYF.

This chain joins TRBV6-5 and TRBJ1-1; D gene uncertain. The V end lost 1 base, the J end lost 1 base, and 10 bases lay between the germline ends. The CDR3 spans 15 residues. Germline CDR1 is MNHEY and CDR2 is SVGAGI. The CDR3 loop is CASSYLLPGNTEAFF. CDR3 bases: TGTGCCAGCAGTTACTTATTGCCGGGGAACACTGAAGCTTTCTTT.

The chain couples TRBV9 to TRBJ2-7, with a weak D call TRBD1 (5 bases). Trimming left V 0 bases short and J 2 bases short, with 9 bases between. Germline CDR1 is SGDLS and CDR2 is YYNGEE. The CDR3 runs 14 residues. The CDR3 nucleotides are TGTGCCAGCAGCGTAGAGCCAGGGCCCTACGAGCAGTACTTC. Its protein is CASSVEPGPYEQYF. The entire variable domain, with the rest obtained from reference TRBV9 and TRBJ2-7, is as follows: DSGVTQTPKHLITATGQRVTLRCSPRSGDLSVYWYQQSLDQGLQFLIQYYNGEERAKGNILERFSAQQFPDLHSELNLSSLELGDSALYFCASSVEPGPYEQYFGPGTRLTVT.

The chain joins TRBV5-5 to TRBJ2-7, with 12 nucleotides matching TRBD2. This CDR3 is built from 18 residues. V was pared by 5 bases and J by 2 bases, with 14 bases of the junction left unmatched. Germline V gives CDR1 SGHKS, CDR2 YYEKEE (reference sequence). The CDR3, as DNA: TGTGCCAGCAGACTAAGTAGGACTAGCGGGATTAGCGCCTACGAGCAGTACTTC. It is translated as CASRLSRTSGISAYEQYF.

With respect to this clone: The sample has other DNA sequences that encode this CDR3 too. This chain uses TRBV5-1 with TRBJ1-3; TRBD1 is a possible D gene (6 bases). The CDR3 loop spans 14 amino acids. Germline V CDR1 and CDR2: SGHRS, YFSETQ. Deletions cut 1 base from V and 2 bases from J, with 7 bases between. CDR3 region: CASSLWGPGNTIYF. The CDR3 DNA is TGCGCCAGCAGCTTGTGGGGGCCTGGAAACACCATATATTTT.

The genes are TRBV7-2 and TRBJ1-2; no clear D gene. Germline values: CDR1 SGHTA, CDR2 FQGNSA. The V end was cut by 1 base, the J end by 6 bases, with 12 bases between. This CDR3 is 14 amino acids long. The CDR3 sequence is CASSLGRSTNGYTF. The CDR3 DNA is TGTGCCAGCAGCTTAGGGAGGAGTACAAATGGCTACACCTTC.

The chain's CDR3 is CASSLRLHSGGSYNEQFF. The DNA for the CDR3 is TGTGCCAGCAGTTTAAGACTCCATAGCGGAGGCTCCTACAATGAGCAGTTCTTC. This chain links TRBV28 with TRBJ2-1, with a possible D match to TRBD2 (6 bases). CDR1 and CDR2 (germline): MDHEN, SYDVKM. V lost 2 bases and J 0 bases, leaving 17 bases between the germline ends. The CDR3 length is 18 residues.

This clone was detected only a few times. The CDR3, as DNA: TGTGCCAGCAGTGAATCAGTCCTGAACACTGAAGCTTTCTTT. Translating it yields CASSESVLNTEAFF. V usage is TRBV6-1 and J usage is TRBJ1-1, with unresolved D. V lost 2 bases and J lost 0, with 7 bases in between. The germline V gene has CDR1 MNHNS and CDR2 SASEGT. This CDR3 has 14 amino acids.

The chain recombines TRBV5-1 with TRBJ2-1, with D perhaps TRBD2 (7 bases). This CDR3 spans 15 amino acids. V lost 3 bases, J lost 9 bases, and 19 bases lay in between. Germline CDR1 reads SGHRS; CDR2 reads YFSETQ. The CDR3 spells CASSWGLLGRGEQFF. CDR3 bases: TGCGCCAGCAGCTGGGGGCTTTTGGGGAGGGGTGAGCAGTTCTTC.

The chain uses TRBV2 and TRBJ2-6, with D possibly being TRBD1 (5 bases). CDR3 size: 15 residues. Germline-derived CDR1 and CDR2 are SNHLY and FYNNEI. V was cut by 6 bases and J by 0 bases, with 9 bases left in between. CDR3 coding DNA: TGTGCCAGCAGCTATGACAGCTCTGGGGCCAACGTCCTGACTTTC. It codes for CASSYDSSGANVLTF.

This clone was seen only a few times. CDR3 loop: CASSQPGTSGSNEQFF. The DNA of the CDR3 is TGCGCCAGCAGCCAACCCGGGACTAGCGGGTCCAATGAGCAGTTCTTC. This chain links TRBV4-1 with TRBJ2-1, with 12 bases that match TRBD2. Losses at the gene ends were 2 bases for V and 6 bases for J; bases not matched to a gene: 5. From germline, CDR1 is MGHRA and CDR2 YSYEKL. This CDR3 spans 16 amino acids.

CDR3 loop: CASSPGGQGRQETQYF. Written as DNA, the CDR3 is TGCGCCAGCAGCCCAGGCGGACAGGGAAGACAAGAGACCCAGTACTTC. V gene TRBV5-1 combines with J gene TRBJ2-5; 8 nucleotides agree with TRBD1. The CDR3 extends over 16 amino acids. Unmatched junction bases numbered 10, after V lost 4 bases and J lost 2 bases. Germline V lookup: CDR1 SGHRS, CDR2 YFSETQ.

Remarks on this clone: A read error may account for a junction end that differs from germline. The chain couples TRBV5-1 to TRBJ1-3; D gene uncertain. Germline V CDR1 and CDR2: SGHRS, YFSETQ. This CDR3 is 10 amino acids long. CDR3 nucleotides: TGCGCCAGCAGCTTGGAGGTGACCCCATTT. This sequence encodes CASSLEVTPF.

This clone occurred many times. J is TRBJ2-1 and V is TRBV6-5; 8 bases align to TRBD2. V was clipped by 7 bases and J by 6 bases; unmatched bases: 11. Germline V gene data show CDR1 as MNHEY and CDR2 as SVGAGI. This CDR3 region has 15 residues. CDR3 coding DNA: TGTGCCAGCACCGATGGTTCTAGCGGGCGCAATGAGCAGTTCTTC. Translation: CASTDGSSGRNEQFF.

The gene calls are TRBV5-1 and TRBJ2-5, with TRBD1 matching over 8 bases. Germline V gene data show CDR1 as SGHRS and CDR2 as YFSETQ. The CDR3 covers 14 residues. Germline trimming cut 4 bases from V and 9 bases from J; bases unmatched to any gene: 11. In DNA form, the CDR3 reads TGCGCCAGCAGCCCGTTCGGGACAGGTGAGGCCCAGTACTTC. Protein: CASSPFGTGEAQYF.

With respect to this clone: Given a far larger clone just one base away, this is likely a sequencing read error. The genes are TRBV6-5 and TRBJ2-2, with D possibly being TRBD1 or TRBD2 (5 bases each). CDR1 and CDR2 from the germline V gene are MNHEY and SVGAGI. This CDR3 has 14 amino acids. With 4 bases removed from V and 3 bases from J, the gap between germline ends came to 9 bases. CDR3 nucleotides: TGTGCCAGCAGTTCAGGGACGGACACCGGGGAGCTGTTTTTT. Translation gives CASSSGTDTGELFF.

The chain's CDR3 is CARSPRGLGSYEQYF. Here the CDR3 DNA reads TGTGCCAGAAGCCCGCGCGGTTTGGGTTCATACGAGCAGTACTTC. The chain is built from TRBV5-3 and TRBJ2-7; D unclear. TRBV5-3 falls under the ORF class, with uncertain function. V lost 4 bases and J lost 4, with 18 bases in between. The length of the CDR3 is 15 residues.

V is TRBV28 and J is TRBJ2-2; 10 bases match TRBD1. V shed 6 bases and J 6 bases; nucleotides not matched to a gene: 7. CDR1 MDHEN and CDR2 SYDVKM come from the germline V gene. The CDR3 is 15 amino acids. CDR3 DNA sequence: TGTGCCAGCAGAACCCCCGGGACAGGGGCCGGGGAGCTGTTTTTT. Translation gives CASRTPGTGAGELFF.

CDR3 sequence (DNA): TGTGCCAGCAGTTCGCTCGGACAGGGTAACTCCTACGAGCAGTACTTC. It codes for CASSSLGQGNSYEQYF. The rearrangement uses TRBV27 and TRBJ2-7; the match to TRBD1 covers 8 bases. V lost 4 bases to trimming and J lost 0 bases; unmatched junction nucleotides: 8. The germline CDR1 and CDR2 sequences are MNHEY and SMNVEV (reference sequence). The CDR3 totals 16 residues.

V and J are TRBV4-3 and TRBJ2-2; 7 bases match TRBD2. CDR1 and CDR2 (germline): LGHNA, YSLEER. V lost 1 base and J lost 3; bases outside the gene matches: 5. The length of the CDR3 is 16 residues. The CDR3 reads CASSQGTSGYTGELFF. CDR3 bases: TGCGCCAGCAGCCAAGGGACTAGTGGTTACACCGGGGAGCTGTTTTTT.

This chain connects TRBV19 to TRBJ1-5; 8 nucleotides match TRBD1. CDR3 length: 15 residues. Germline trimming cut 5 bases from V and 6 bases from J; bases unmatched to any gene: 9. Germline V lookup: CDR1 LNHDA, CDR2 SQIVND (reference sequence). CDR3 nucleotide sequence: TGTGCCAGTAGTGTGCTCGGCAGGGGGCTTCAGCCCCAGCATTTT. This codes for CASSVLGRGLQPQHF.

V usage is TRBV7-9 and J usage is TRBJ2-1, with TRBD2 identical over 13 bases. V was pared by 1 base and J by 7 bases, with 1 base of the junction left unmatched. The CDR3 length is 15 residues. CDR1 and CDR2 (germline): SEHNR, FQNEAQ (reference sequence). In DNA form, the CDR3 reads TGTGCCAGCAGCTTAGGGACTAGCGGGAGAAATGAGCAGTTCTTC. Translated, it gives CASSLGTSGRNEQFF.

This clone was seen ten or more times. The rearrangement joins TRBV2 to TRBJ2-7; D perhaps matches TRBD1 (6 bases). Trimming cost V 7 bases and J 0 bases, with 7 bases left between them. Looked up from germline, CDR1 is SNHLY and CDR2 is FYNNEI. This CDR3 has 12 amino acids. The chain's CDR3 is CASTGDSYEQYF. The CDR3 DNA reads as TGTGCCAGCACAGGGGACTCCTACGAGCAGTACTTC.

The CDR3 DNA reads TGTGCCATCAGTCTACAGGTCTCTGGAAACACCATATATTTT. Encoded protein: CAISLQVSGNTIYF. The V gene is TRBV10-3, the J gene TRBJ1-3; possible D gene TRBD1, 5 bases. V was pared by 5 bases and J by 0 bases, with 8 bases between. This CDR3 is built from 14 residues. Germline-derived CDR1 and CDR2 are ENHRY and SYGVKD.

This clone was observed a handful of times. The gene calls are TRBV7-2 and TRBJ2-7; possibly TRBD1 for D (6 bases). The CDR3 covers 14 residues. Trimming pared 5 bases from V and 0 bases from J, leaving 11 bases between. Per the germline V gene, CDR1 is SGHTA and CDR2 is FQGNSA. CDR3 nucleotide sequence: TGTGCCAGCAGCACCCAGGGGAGCTCCTACGAGCAGTACTTC. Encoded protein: CASSTQGSSYEQYF. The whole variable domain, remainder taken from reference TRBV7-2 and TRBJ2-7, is GAGVSQSPSNKVTEKGKDVELRCDPISGHTALYWYRQSLGQGLEFLIYFQGNSAPDKSGLPSDRFSAERTGGSVSTLTIQRTQQEDSAVYLCASSTQGSSYEQYFGPGTRLTVT.

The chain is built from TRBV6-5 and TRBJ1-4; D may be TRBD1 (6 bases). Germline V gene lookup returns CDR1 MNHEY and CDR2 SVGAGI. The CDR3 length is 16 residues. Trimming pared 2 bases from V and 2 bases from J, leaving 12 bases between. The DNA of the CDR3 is TGTGCCAGCAGTTACCGGGGGCCGCCCACTAATGAAAAACTGTTTTTT. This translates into CASSYRGPPTNEKLFF.

CDR3 nucleotide sequence: TGTGCCAGCAGCTTAGCCAAGACTAGCGGGAGCTACGAGCAGTACTTC. Its translation is CASSLAKTSGSYEQYF. The chain carries TRBV7-9 and TRBJ2-7; TRBD2 agrees at 12 bases. The V gene end was trimmed by 0 bases and the J gene end by 3 bases; junction bases not matched to a gene: 3. Germline CDR1 SEHNR, CDR2 FQNEAQ (reference sequence). The CDR3 extends over 16 amino acids.

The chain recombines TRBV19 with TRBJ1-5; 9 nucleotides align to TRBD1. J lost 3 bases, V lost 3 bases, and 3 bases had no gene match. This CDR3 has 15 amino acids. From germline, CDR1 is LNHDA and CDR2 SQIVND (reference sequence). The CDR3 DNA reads TGTGCCAGTAGTATCGGGACAGGGTTCAATCAGCCCCAGCATTTT. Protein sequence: CASSIGTGFNQPQHF.

CDR3 sequence (DNA): TGTGCCAGCAGCAAAAGTAGGGGGGTCTGTGAGCAGTTCTTC. Translated: CASSKSRGVCEQFF. The J gene is TRBJ2-1, the V gene TRBV21-1. TRBV21-1 has pseudogene status. This CDR3 region has 14 residues.

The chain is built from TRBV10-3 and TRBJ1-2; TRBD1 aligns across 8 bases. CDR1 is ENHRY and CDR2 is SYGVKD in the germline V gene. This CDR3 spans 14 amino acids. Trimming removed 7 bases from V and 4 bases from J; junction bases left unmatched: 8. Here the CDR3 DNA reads TGTGCCATCAACCCGGACAGGGAGGTCTATGGCTACACCTTC. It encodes CAINPDREVYGYTF.

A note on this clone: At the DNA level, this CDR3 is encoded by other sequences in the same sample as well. The CDR3 DNA sequence: TGTGCCAGCAGCTTGGAATCTCGCACTGAAGCTTTCTTT. The encoded protein is CASSLESRTEAFF. This chain uses TRBV11-3 with TRBJ1-1; D unclear. The CDR3 spans 13 residues. V lost 3 bases and J 4 bases, leaving 9 bases between the germline ends. Germline V gene data show CDR1 as SGHNT and CDR2 as YENEEA.